This is a list of T cell receptor beta chains from one sample in a study of T cells in Graves' hyperthyroidism and ophthalmopathy. MiXCR was run by TCRdb on the multiplex PCR reads, yielding one entry per CDR3 protein. The sample carries around 340,000 distinct CDR3 sequences, roughly 15% recorded once. Source material: blood. These receptors were obtained from a woman in her twenties or thirties with Graves' hyperthyroidism that later progressed to Graves' ophthalmopathy. The conserved cysteine and the conserved F or W are not part of the CDR3 here.

V gene	J gene	CDR3 protein
TRBV29-1	TRBJ2-7	SVEDYEQY
TRBV18	TRBJ2-7	ASSPRPQGYEQY
TRBV5-1	TRBJ1-6	ASSIAGTGVQSPLH
TRBV20-1	TRBJ2-1	SANKGGSYNEQF
TRBV3-1	TRBJ2-7	ASSSVHYEQY
TRBV18	TRBJ1-1	ASSPGNMAEAF
TRBV11-2	TRBJ2-7	ASSLVAGVFDEQY
TRBV12-3/TRBV12-4	TRBJ1-5	ASRDRGLLGDYSNQPQH
TRBV12-3/TRBV12-4	TRBJ1-2	ASSFVSGGDGYT
TRBV7-8	TRBJ2-7	ASSLYAGYEQY
TRBV27	TRBJ2-7	ASSSVGTGGYEQY
TRBV15	TRBJ1-3	ATSRDRGAIDTIY
TRBV27	TRBJ2-1	ASSLSAGLNEQF
TRBV20-1	TRBJ2-5	SATDSDRAQETQY
TRBV5-1	TRBJ2-1	ASSRLNTGAEQF
TRBV7-2	TRBJ2-7	ASSTPGGNYEQY
TRBV28	TRBJ1-2	ASSPTGSWNGYT
TRBV3-1	TRBJ2-2	ASSRLGLAGEFGELF
TRBV27	TRBJ2-3	ASSFGGTDTQY
TRBV5-8	TRBJ1-5	ASSLGGSWGQPQH
TRBV28	TRBJ1-2	ASRQGTALNYGYT
TRBV2	TRBJ2-2	ASRGTANTGELF
TRBV6-1	TRBJ2-7	ASSESWDRGHEQY
TRBV12-3/TRBV12-4	TRBJ2-3	ASSPAGGLDTQY
TRBV19	TRBJ1-1	ASSPYFSTVMNTEAF
TRBV2	TRBJ1-2	ASSTGGALFGYT
TRBV27	TRBJ2-3	ASSLYGGGADTQY
TRBV29-1	TRBJ1-3	SVWGHRSGNTIY
TRBV27	TRBJ2-3	ASSLSGLDTQY
TRBV24-1	TRBJ1-1	ATSEPGVGQYTEAF
TRBV27	TRBJ2-3	ASSSGGPGLFTDTQY
TRBV28	TRBJ1-2	ASTTPGQGFFGYT
TRBV11-2	TRBJ2-1	ASSLVLANEQF
TRBV4-1	TRBJ2-1	ASSPREGQGYNEQF
TRBV20-1	TRBJ2-5	SAPAQTGFKETQY
TRBV20-1	TRBJ1-1	SAQRTNTEAF
TRBV6-2/TRBV6-3	TRBJ1-4	ASSSRNTLASKVF
TRBV28	TRBJ2-7	ASSRNEGGHGRYEQY
TRBV7-9	TRBJ2-1	ASSLFVDEQF
TRBV28	TRBJ2-3	ASSKQGAQDTQY
TRBV28	TRBJ2-5	ASRSRDPGPIGTQY
TRBV12-3/TRBV12-4	TRBJ1-3	ASSLGLSSGNTIY
TRBV3-1	TRBJ2-4	ASSQDRTHLAKNIQY